Listed below are T cell receptor beta chains from one sample, sequenced in a study of blood T cell repertoires in COVID-19. Produced via immunoSEQ multiplex PCR; TCRdb's table is partial and in-frame only. Of about 61,000 clones listed, about 90% are singletons. Sequenced: peripheral blood. Receptor source: a woman aged 45-59 years with active or convalescent COVID-19. CDR3s include the opening cysteine and the closing phenylalanine or tryptophan. A D gene is named only where the DNA matches it firmly. Size is omitted from some rows. Given values are once, few, many or a class for expanded clones.

J gene: TRBJ2-1; clone size: medium-sized; D gene: NA; V gene: TRBV9; CDR3 protein: CASSVVGSDEQFF; CDR3 DNA: TGTGCCAGCAGCGTAGTAGGTAGCGATGAGCAGTTCTTC
J gene: TRBJ2-1; clone size: NA; D gene: NA; V gene: TRBV19; CDR3 protein: CASSPRGFSYNEQFF; CDR3 DNA: TGTGCCAGTAGTCCAAGGGGGTTCTCCTACAATGAGCAGTTCTTC
J gene: TRBJ2-2; clone size: few; D gene: TRBD1; V gene: TRBV9; CDR3 protein: CASSGYDRAAGELFF; CDR3 DNA: TGTGCCAGCAGTGGTTATGACAGGGCGGCCGGGGAGCTGTTTTTT
J gene: TRBJ1-5; clone size: NA; D gene: NA; V gene: TRBV30; CDR3 protein: CAWARQGNQPQHF; CDR3 DNA: TGTGCCTGGGCCCGTCAGGGGAATCAGCCCCAGCATTTT
J gene: TRBJ2-3; clone size: NA; D gene: NA; V gene: TRBV29-1; CDR3 protein: CSVGSVRATDTQYF; CDR3 DNA: TGCAGCGTTGGATCGGTGAGGGCCACAGATACGCAGTATTTT
J gene: TRBJ2-3; clone size: NA; D gene: NA; V gene: TRBV3-1/TRBV3-2; CDR3 protein: CASGITDTQYF; CDR3 DNA: TGTGCCAGCGGCATCACAGATACGCAGTATTTT
J gene: TRBJ2-2; clone size: NA; D gene: NA; V gene: TRBV18; CDR3 protein: CASSFGTPDTGELFF; CDR3 DNA: TGTGCCAGCTCCTTCGGGACTCCCGACACCGGGGAGCTGTTTTTT
J gene: TRBJ1-1; clone size: NA; D gene: NA; V gene: TRBV30; CDR3 protein: CAWRQGNPNTEAFF; CDR3 DNA: TGTGCCTGGAGACAGGGAAATCCGAACACTGAAGCTTTCTTT
J gene: TRBJ1-3; clone size: NA; D gene: NA; V gene: TRBV2; CDR3 protein: CASSLSGMGNTIYF; CDR3 DNA: TGTGCCAGCAGTCTCTCGGGGATGGGAAACACCATATATTTT
J gene: TRBJ2-1; clone size: NA; D gene: NA; V gene: TRBV19; CDR3 protein: CASKATPRVDEQFF; CDR3 DNA: TGTGCCAGTAAAGCTACCCCTAGAGTCGATGAGCAGTTCTTC
J gene: TRBJ2-1; clone size: NA; D gene: TRBD1; V gene: TRBV3-1/TRBV3-2; CDR3 protein: CASSQGDRGPFNEQFF; CDR3 DNA: TGTGCCAGCAGCCAAGGAGACAGGGGGCCGTTCAATGAGCAGTTCTTC
J gene: TRBJ2-1; clone size: NA; D gene: TRBD2; V gene: TRBV7-9; CDR3 protein: CASSLVGAGGPDEQFF; CDR3 DNA: TGTGCCAGCAGCTTAGTGGGGGCGGGAGGGCCGGATGAGCAGTTCTTC
J gene: TRBJ2-1; clone size: NA; D gene: NA; V gene: TRBV28; CDR3 protein: CASSLPEGASYNEQFF; CDR3 DNA: TGTGCCAGCAGTTTACCGGAAGGGGCCTCCTACAATGAGCAGTTCTTC
J gene: TRBJ1-5; clone size: NA; D gene: NA; V gene: TRBV3-1/TRBV3-2; CDR3 protein: CASSRQPNQPQHF; CDR3 DNA: TGTGCCAGCAGCCGACAGCCCAATCAGCCCCAGCATTTT
J gene: TRBJ1-2; clone size: NA; D gene: NA; V gene: TRBV28; CDR3 protein: CASSVHRVNYGYTF; CDR3 DNA: TGTGCCAGCAGTGTTCACAGGGTTAACTATGGCTACACCTTC
J gene: TRBJ2-6; clone size: few; D gene: NA; V gene: TRBV3-1/TRBV3-2; CDR3 protein: CASSFDLSGANVLTF; CDR3 DNA: TGTGCCAGCAGCTTTGACTTATCTGGGGCCAACGTCCTGACTTTC
J gene: TRBJ1-3; clone size: NA; D gene: NA; V gene: TRBV10-3; CDR3 protein: CAISIDPSGNTIYF; CDR3 DNA: TGTGCCATCAGTATAGATCCCTCTGGAAACACCATATATTTT
J gene: TRBJ1-5; clone size: NA; D gene: TRBD1; V gene: TRBV19; CDR3 protein: CASSITGGPNQPQHF; CDR3 DNA: TGTGCCAGTAGTATCACAGGGGGCCCCAATCAGCCCCAGCATTTT
J gene: TRBJ2-5; clone size: NA; D gene: NA; V gene: TRBV18; CDR3 protein: CASSQVASGVRGQETQYF; CDR3 DNA: TGTGCCAGCTCCCAGGTGGCTAGCGGAGTCAGGGGCCAAGAGACCCAGTACTTC
J gene: TRBJ2-2; clone size: once; D gene: NA; V gene: TRBV10-2; CDR3 protein: CASSESGGRNTGELFF; CDR3 DNA: TGCGCCAGCAGTGAGTCTGGAGGGAGGAACACCGGGGAGCTGTTTTTT
J gene: TRBJ2-5; clone size: once; D gene: NA; V gene: TRBV7-2; CDR3 protein: CASSLNSGQGEAETQYF; CDR3 DNA: TGTGCCAGCAGCTTAAATAGCGGACAAGGAGAGGCGGAGACCCAGTACTTC
J gene: TRBJ1-6; clone size: NA; D gene: NA; V gene: TRBV18; CDR3 protein: CASSPVRGGGNSPLHF; CDR3 DNA: TGTGCCAGCTCACCCGTAAGGGGCGGGGGTAATTCACCCCTCCACTTT
J gene: TRBJ2-6; clone size: NA; D gene: TRBD2; V gene: TRBV6-4; CDR3 protein: CASGDVGGSSSGANVLTF; CDR3 DNA: TGTGCCAGCGGCGATGTCGGCGGGAGTAGCTCTGGGGCCAACGTCCTGACTTTC
J gene: TRBJ2-5; clone size: NA; D gene: NA; V gene: TRBV2; CDR3 protein: CASSVRGETQYF; CDR3 DNA: TGTGCCAGCAGTGTGCGAGGGGAGACCCAGTACTTC
J gene: TRBJ1-3; clone size: NA; D gene: NA; V gene: TRBV5-4; CDR3 protein: CASRGDTTTGNTIYF; CDR3 DNA: TGTGCCAGCAGGGGGGACACTACCACTGGAAACACCATATATTTT
J gene: TRBJ1-1; clone size: NA; D gene: NA; V gene: TRBV19; CDR3 protein: CASSIGEGVTEAFF; CDR3 DNA: TGTGCCAGTAGTATTGGGGAGGGGGTCACTGAAGCTTTCTTT
J gene: TRBJ1-2; clone size: NA; D gene: TRBD1; V gene: TRBV9; CDR3 protein: CASSEGQDFFYGYTF; CDR3 DNA: TGTGCCAGCAGCGAGGGACAGGATTTTTTCTATGGCTACACCTTC
J gene: TRBJ1-1; clone size: NA; D gene: NA; V gene: TRBV9; CDR3 protein: CASSVRGTNTEAFF; CDR3 DNA: TGTGCCAGCAGCGTGAGGGGGACCAACACTGAAGCTTTCTTT
J gene: TRBJ2-1; clone size: NA; D gene: NA; V gene: TRBV7-6; CDR3 protein: CASSLALPGARQVYNEQFF; CDR3 DNA: TGTGCCAGCAGCTTAGCCCTCCCCGGGGCCCGACAGGTCTACAATGAGCAGTTCTTC
J gene: TRBJ1-2; clone size: NA; D gene: NA; V gene: TRBV29-1; CDR3 protein: CSVDGQGIYGYTF; CDR3 DNA: TGCAGCGTTGACGGCCAGGGCATCTATGGCTACACCTTC
J gene: TRBJ2-3; clone size: NA; D gene: NA; V gene: TRBV9; CDR3 protein: CASSARQGTDTQYF; CDR3 DNA: TGTGCCAGCAGCGCCCGACAGGGCACAGATACGCAGTATTTT